This paragraph reports one TCR beta chain. Its antigen remains unidentified. This record comes from a study of cytomegalovirus exposure and HLA in healthy donors. Points from the study as a whole: Within an earlier analysis, most TCR beta V segments proved productive either about 90% or about 30% of the time. Accurate predictions that matched the HLA-A and HLA-B alleles of most subjects were reportedly made from TCR beta sequences.

The PCR employed 60 Vbeta primers together with 13 Jbeta primers. The method was immunoSEQ multiplex PCR; TCRdb's version includes in-frame clones alone and lacks a portion of them. The repertoire has about 150,000 clones, about four fifths of them found once; the top ten carry 2.8%. Nominally healthy donors provided the samples, though records likely missed some immune exposures. After removal of 1 base from V and 4 bases from J, the junction contained 13 bases not matched to a gene. CDR3 length: 18 residues. Germline-derived CDR1 and CDR2 are SEHNR and FQNEAQ (reference sequence). The V and J genes are TRBV7-9 and TRBJ1-2; TRBD1 aligns across 9 bases. The sample was PBMCs. The receptor was isolated from a man aged 18 to 29 in good health and CMV-seronegative. CDR3 nucleotide sequence: TGTGCCAGCAGCTTAGGATCGAGGCCGGGACAGGGAGCCTATGGCTACACCTTC. Residues: CASSLGSRPGQGAYGYTF.